This T cell receptor (beta chain) was profiled in a study of blood T cell repertoires in COVID-19. Study summary: Sources were T cells, B-cell-depleted T cells, or PBMCs; the material itself was cDNA or gDNA.

CDR1 is MNHEY and CDR2 is SMNVEV in the germline V gene (reference sequence). The CDR3 consists of 14 residues. J gave up 4 bases and V 6 bases, and 6 bases lay outside the gene matches. Source study methods: Nucleated cell number was recorded as an estimate derived from reference gene primer amplification. TCRdb's copy holds only in-frame clones and misses some; the assay was immunoSEQ multiplex PCR. Clonal size and the V and J genes are those of that table, whereas D and trimming came from the DNA. The sample consists of under 250,000 clones, roughly 84% of them appearing once. Sequencing used peripheral blood. The receptor was isolated from a human donor in a cohort sampled during active COVID-19. The V gene is TRBV27, the J gene TRBJ2-5; 9 bases fit TRBD1. In nucleotides, the CDR3 is TGTGCCAGCAGGTCACAGGGGGCAGGAGAGACCCAGTACTTC. Protein product: CASRSQGAGETQYF.